Included here is one TCR beta chain sequence, with context. These data originate in a study of T-cell memory formation after mild COVID-19. Germline-derived CDR1 and CDR2 are DFQATT and SNEGSKA (reference sequence). This CDR3 spans 13 amino acids. V was clipped by 3 bases and J by 1 base, with 7 bases between them. One entry per CDR3 protein, called by TCRdb with MiXCR from the 5' RACE reads. The sample shows about 400,000 distinct CDR3 sequences, 20% to 25% of them seen only once. The TCR originated in an adult woman who had mild COVID-19 (a few samples of this study predate the infection). Cell type and time point are not known. The V gene is TRBV20-1, the J gene TRBJ2-4; unclear D gene. Specimen: PBMCs or a T cell subset sorted from them (not recorded which). The CDR3 sequence: CSARATAKNIQYF. The CDR3 coding sequence is TGCAGTGCTAGGGCTACGGCCAAAAACATTCAGTACTTC.